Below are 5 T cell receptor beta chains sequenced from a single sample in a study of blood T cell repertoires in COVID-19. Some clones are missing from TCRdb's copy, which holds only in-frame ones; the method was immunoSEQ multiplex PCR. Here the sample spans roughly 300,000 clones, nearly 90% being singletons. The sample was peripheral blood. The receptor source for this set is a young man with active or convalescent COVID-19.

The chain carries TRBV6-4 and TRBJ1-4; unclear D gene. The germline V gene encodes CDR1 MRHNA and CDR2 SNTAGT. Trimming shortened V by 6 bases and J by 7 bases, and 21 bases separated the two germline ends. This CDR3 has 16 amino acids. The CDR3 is CASRFWHGFRCEKLFF. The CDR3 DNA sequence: TGTGCCAGCAGATTCTGGCACGGGTTCCGTTGTGAAAAACTGTTTTTT.

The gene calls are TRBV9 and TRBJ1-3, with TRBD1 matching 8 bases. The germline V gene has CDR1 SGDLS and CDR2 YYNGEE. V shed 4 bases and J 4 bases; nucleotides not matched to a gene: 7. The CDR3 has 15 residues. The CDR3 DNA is TGTGCCAGCAGCCCCAGGGGGCTTGTCGGAAACACCATATATTTT. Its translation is CASSPRGLVGNTIYF.

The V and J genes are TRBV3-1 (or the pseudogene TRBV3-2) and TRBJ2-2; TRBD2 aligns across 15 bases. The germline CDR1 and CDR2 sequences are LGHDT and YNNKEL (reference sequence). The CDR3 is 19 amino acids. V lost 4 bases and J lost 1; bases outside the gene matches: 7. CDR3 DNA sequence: TGTGCCAGCAGCCCTATCTGGACTAGCGGGGGGGAGAACACCGGGGAGCTGTTTTTT. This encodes CASSPIWTSGGENTGELFF.

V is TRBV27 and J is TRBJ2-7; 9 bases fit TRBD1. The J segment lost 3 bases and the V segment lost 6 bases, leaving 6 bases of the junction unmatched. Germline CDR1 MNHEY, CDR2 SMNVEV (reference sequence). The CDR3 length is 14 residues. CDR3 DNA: TGTGCCAGCAGCTCCCAGGACAGGGGCTACGAGCAGTACTTC. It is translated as CASSSQDRGYEQYF.

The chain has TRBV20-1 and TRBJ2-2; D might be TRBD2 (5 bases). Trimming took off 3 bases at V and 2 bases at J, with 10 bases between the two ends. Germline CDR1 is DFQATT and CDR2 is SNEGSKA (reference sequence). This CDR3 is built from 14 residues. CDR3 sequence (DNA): TGCAGTGCTAGTACGTCGGGAAACACCGGGGAGCTGTTTTTT. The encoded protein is CSASTSGNTGELFF.